The 30 T cell receptor beta chains listed next were all sequenced from one sample in a study of technical replicates of blood from a handful of donors. Using immunoSEQ multiplex PCR, the repertoire was profiled, and TCRdb retains in-frame clones only, with some absent. The repertoire includes more than 75,000 clones, 96% of them detected once, and more than 0.35% sits in the top ten. The sample consisted of T cells isolated from PBMCs. The receptor set was obtained from a human donor in good health.

The V gene is TRBV6-5, the J gene TRBJ2-7, with 11 positions matching TRBD2. This CDR3 region has 15 residues. The V gene end was trimmed by 7 bases and the J gene end by 4 bases; junction bases not matched to a gene: 9. The germline V gene encodes CDR1 MNHEY and CDR2 SVGAGI. CDR3 in amino acids: CASNRGTSGEYEQYF. The CDR3, as DNA: TGTGCCAGCAACAGAGGGACTAGCGGAGAATACGAGCAGTACTTC.

The genes are TRBV5-1 and TRBJ2-3; 10 bases match TRBD2. The CDR3 has 17 residues. Germline V gene sequence: CDR1 SGHRS, CDR2 YFSETQ. Losses at the gene ends were 0 bases for V and 1 base for J; bases not matched to a gene: 5. The CDR3: CASSLGLAGDGTDTQYF. Here the CDR3 DNA reads TGCGCCAGCAGCTTGGGGCTAGCGGGAGACGGCACAGATACGCAGTATTTT. Supplemented by reference TRBV5-1 and TRBJ2-3, the full variable domain reads KAGVTQTPRYLIKTRGQQVTLSCSPISGHRSVSWYQQTPGQGLQFLFEYFSETQRNKGNFPGRFSGRQFSNSRSEMNVSTLELGDSALYLCASSLGLAGDGTDTQYFGPGTRLTVL.

This rearrangement joins TRBV10-3 to TRBJ2-2; D is uncertain. The V gene's germline CDR1 is ENHRY and CDR2 SYGVKD. Deletions cut 6 bases from V and 7 bases from J, with 27 bases between. The CDR3 runs to 18 residues. This CDR3 is CAIRSEIPPRLKSGELFF. The CDR3 DNA follows: TGTGCCATCAGAAGTGAAATACCCCCAAGACTTAAAAGCGGGGAGCTGTTTTTT.

The chain is built from TRBV5-1 and TRBJ2-1, with a weak D call TRBD1 (6 bases). The CDR3 runs to 15 residues. V shed 0 bases and J shed 7 bases, with 14 bases lying between them. CDR1 and CDR2 from the germline V gene are SGHRS and YFSETQ. The CDR3 DNA is TGCGCCAGCAGCTTGGCGCCGGGACAATGGAATGAGCAGTTCTTC. Translation gives CASSLAPGQWNEQFF.

V gene TRBV6-5 combines with J gene TRBJ2-7, with 8 positions matching TRBD1. The CDR3 runs to 16 residues. Germline trimming cut 0 bases from V and 1 base from J; bases unmatched to any gene: 5. Germline assignment: CDR1 MNHEY and CDR2 SVGAGI. Here the CDR3 reads CASSYSMGQASYEQYF. The CDR3 region has the DNA TGTGCCAGCAGTTACTCGATGGGACAGGCTTCCTACGAGCAGTACTTC.

This clone was detected once. This rearrangement joins TRBV5-1 to TRBJ2-2; 8 bases match TRBD1. The CDR3 totals 13 residues. The V gene's germline CDR1 is SGHRS and CDR2 YFSETQ. V gave up 8 bases and J gave up 5 bases; unmatched junction bases: 5. In DNA form, the CDR3 reads TGCGCCAGGCAGGGGGCCCCTACCGGGGAGCTGTTTTTT. This gives the protein CARQGAPTGELFF.

The chain uses TRBV7-2 and TRBJ2-1; D might be TRBD1 (5 bases). The CDR3 consists of 14 residues. In germline, CDR1 is SGHTA, CDR2 FQGNSA. Trimming took 3 bases from V and 1 from J, leaving 7 bases between them. The CDR3 spells CASSFGQSYNEQFF. The DNA of the CDR3 is TGTGCCAGCAGCTTCGGACAATCCTACAATGAGCAGTTCTTC.

The CDR3 sequence is CATDKIRDREYEQYF. The CDR3 coding sequence is TGTGCCACGGATAAAATCCGGGACAGGGAATACGAGCAGTACTTC. This chain joins TRBV30 and TRBJ2-7; 9 positions match TRBD1. The germline gives CDR1 GTSNPN, CDR2 SVGIG (reference sequence). With V trimmed by 8 bases and J by 4 bases, 15 bases remained unmatched. The CDR3 totals 15 residues.

The J gene is TRBJ2-3, the V gene TRBV7-9, with D perhaps matching TRBD1 (5 bases). Trimming took off 4 bases at V and 1 base at J, with 9 bases between the two ends. Germline V lookup: CDR1 SEHNR, CDR2 FQNEAQ (reference sequence). The length of the CDR3 is 14 residues. The CDR3 DNA is TGTGCCAGCAGCTCCCCACAGGGCACAGATACGCAGTATTTT. Encoded protein: CASSSPQGTDTQYF.

This clone was seen a single time. The chain employs TRBV19 and TRBJ2-7; D remains unclear. The germline gives CDR1 LNHDA, CDR2 SQIVND (reference sequence). Trimming took off 9 bases at V and 5 bases at J, with 14 bases between the two ends. The CDR3 loop spans 12 amino acids. The CDR3 here is CASGWFGNEQYF. The CDR3, as DNA: TGTGCCAGCGGGTGGTTCGGCAACGAGCAGTACTTC.

The CDR3 region has the DNA TGTGCCAGCAGCGTAGAGGGACTAGCGCAAAACATTCAGTACTTC. As protein: CASSVEGLAQNIQYF. The V gene is TRBV9, the J gene TRBJ2-4; 10 positions agree with TRBD2. Germline trimming cut 0 bases from V and 5 bases from J; bases unmatched to any gene: 2. Germline values: CDR1 SGDLS, CDR2 YYNGEE. This CDR3 spans 15 amino acids.

The chain recombines TRBV5-8 with TRBJ1-2, with D unclear. This CDR3 has 14 amino acids. CDR1 is SGHTS, CDR2 YDEGEE, per germline. The ends were cut back, 5 bases at V and 8 bases at J, with 19 bases in the middle. CDR3 nucleotide sequence: TGTGCCAGCAGTGCTGGGAGGGAGATTGACGGCTACACCTTC. The encoded protein is CASSAGREIDGYTF.

The chain links TRBV6-1 to TRBJ2-7, with TRBD2 identical over 7 bases. The CDR3 contains 14 residues. Germline CDR1 is MNHNS and CDR2 is SASEGT. The V segment lost 8 bases and the J segment 4 bases; nucleotides outside the gene matches: 11. The CDR3 loop is CASRTLPGGYEQYF. The DNA for the CDR3 is TGTGCCAGCCGGACCCTTCCCGGGGGGTACGAGCAGTACTTC.

The rearrangement joins TRBV14 to TRBJ2-3, with D tentatively TRBD1 (5 bases). The V end was cut by 3 bases, the J end by 8 bases, with 9 bases between. Germline V gene sequence: CDR1 SGHDN, CDR2 FVKESK. CDR3 length equals 12 residues. The CDR3 DNA follows: TGTGCCAGCAGCCAGTTGCAGGGTACGCAGTATTTT. Encoded protein: CASSQLQGTQYF.

The V gene is TRBV4-2, the J gene TRBJ2-7, with a weak D call TRBD2 (6 bases). The CDR3 length is 16 residues. V lost 1 base to trimming and J lost 0 bases, with 13 bases between them. Germline V gene sequence: CDR1 LGHNA, CDR2 YNFKEQ. CDR3 sequence: CASSQVAFGSSYEQYF. CDR3 bases: TGTGCCAGCAGCCAAGTAGCTTTCGGGAGCTCCTACGAGCAGTACTTC.

This rearrangement joins TRBV9 to TRBJ2-1, with D possibly TRBD2 on 6 matching bases. Germline assignment: CDR1 SGDLS and CDR2 YYNGEE. The germline V and J ends were trimmed by 4 bases and 4 bases, with 15 bases remaining between them. CDR3 length: 15 amino acids. CDR3 region: CASSSTGTLYNEQFF. The DNA of the CDR3 is TGTGCCAGCAGCAGTACCGGGACTCTGTACAATGAGCAGTTCTTC.

The chain couples TRBV13 to TRBJ1-2; D not certain. Per germline, CDR1 PRHDT and CDR2 FYEKMQ (reference sequence). The V gene lost 0 bases and the J gene lost 11 bases, with 7 bases spanning the gap. The CDR3 is 11 residues long. DNA for the CDR3: TGTGCCAGCAGCTTAGGGGGCGCGTACACCTTC. It translates to CASSLGGAYTF.

The chain recombines TRBV7-3 with TRBJ2-3; 7 nucleotides line up with TRBD1. This CDR3 has 17 residues. V lost 1 base, J lost 1 base, and 8 bases stayed unmatched. CDR1 and CDR2 (germline): SGHTA, FQGTGA. CDR3 protein: CASSLIEGALGTDTQYF. The CDR3 bases are TGTGCCAGCAGCTTAATAGAGGGGGCGCTTGGCACAGATACGCAGTATTTT.

This clone has only one observation. The CDR3 sequence: CASRRDTEAFF. The CDR3 coding sequence is TGTGCCAGCAGGCGGGACACTGAAGCTTTCTTT. This chain connects TRBV6-5 to TRBJ1-1; D uncertain. Germline CDR1 is MNHEY and CDR2 is SVGAGI. V dropped 6 bases and J dropped 3 bases, with 5 bases sitting between them. CDR3 length: 11 amino acids.

The rearrangement joins TRBV29-1 to TRBJ2-7, with 9 bases that match TRBD2. After removal of 5 bases from V and 3 bases from J, the junction contained 5 bases not matched to a gene. The CDR3 covers 13 residues. Germline CDR1 is SQVTM and CDR2 is ANQGSEA. The CDR3: CSVFSGSSYEQYF. Here the CDR3 DNA reads TGCAGCGTTTTTAGCGGGAGTAGCTACGAGCAGTACTTC.

V and J are TRBV19 and TRBJ1-4; 10 bases match TRBD1. CDR3 size: 16 residues. Germline V gene data show CDR1 as LNHDA and CDR2 as SQIVND (reference sequence). V was pared by 7 bases and J by 8 bases, with 13 bases of the junction left unmatched. The CDR3 protein is CASIPRPGQGKEKLFF. DNA of the CDR3: TGTGCCAGTATCCCCCGCCCGGGACAGGGGAAAGAAAAACTGTTTTTT. Based on the CDR3 plus reference TRBV19 and TRBJ1-4, the full variable domain is DGGITQSPKYLFRKEGQNVTLSCEQNLNHDAMYWYRQDPGQGLRLIYYSQIVNDFQKGDIAEGYSVSREKKESFPLTVTSAQKNPTAFYLCASIPRPGQGKEKLFFGSGTQLSVL.

The CDR3 DNA follows: TGTGCCAGCAGTCACACCGGGACTAGCGGGGGGGATGAGCAGTTCTTC. Protein sequence: CASSHTGTSGGDEQFF. The V gene is TRBV6-4, the J gene TRBJ2-1, with TRBD2 matching 16 bases. V lost 5 bases and J lost 8; bases outside the gene matches: 6. The CDR3 extends over 16 amino acids. The germline CDR1 and CDR2 sequences are MRHNA and SNTAGT.

The gene calls are TRBV4-1 and TRBJ1-2; D is unclear. Germline CDR1 and CDR2: MGHRA and YSYEKL. Trimming removed 2 bases from V and 6 bases from J, with 10 bases in between. The CDR3 runs to 13 residues. CDR3 sequence reads: CASSQFFVDGYTF. The CDR3 coding sequence is TGCGCCAGCAGCCAATTTTTTGTCGATGGCTACACCTTC.

This CDR3 reads CASSPIAGWHNEQFF. The CDR3 nucleotides are TGTGCCAGCAGTCCTATAGCGGGGTGGCACAATGAGCAGTTCTTC. This chain links TRBV27 with TRBJ2-1; 8 nucleotides align to TRBD2. The CDR3 is made up of 15 amino acids. The germline V gene encodes CDR1 MNHEY and CDR2 SMNVEV (reference sequence). V lost 5 bases and J lost 5; bases outside the gene matches: 8.

DNA for the CDR3: TGTGCCAGCAGCCAAGATTGGGGGGAGGGAAGTCAGCCCCAGCATTTT. The encoded protein is CASSQDWGEGSQPQHF. This chain uses TRBV4-2 with TRBJ1-5, with TRBD1 as a possible D gene (5 bases). This CDR3 has 16 residues. Germline loops: CDR1 LGHNA, CDR2 YNFKEQ. V dropped 0 bases and J dropped 6 bases, with 15 bases sitting between them.

The chain combines TRBV10-2 with TRBJ2-1; 12 bases fit TRBD2. Germline CDR1 and CDR2: WSHSY and SAAADI. Trimming at V came to 0 bases and at J to 14 bases, leaving 14 bases not matched to a gene. CDR3 length equals 17 residues. The CDR3 reads CASSESLTRLAGGEEFF. CDR3 DNA: TGCGCCAGCAGTGAGTCCCTAACCCGGCTAGCGGGAGGGGAGGAGTTCTTC.

This sequence joins TRBV27 and TRBJ2-6; 9 bases line up with TRBD1. There are 17 residues in the CDR3. Germline V gene data show CDR1 as MNHEY and CDR2 as SMNVEV (reference sequence). After removal of 3 bases from V and 4 bases from J, the junction contained 7 bases not matched to a gene. Here the CDR3 DNA reads TGTGCCAGCAGTTTCGGGACAGGGTCTTACGGGGCCAACGTCCTGACTTTC. It translates to CASSFGTGSYGANVLTF.

The rearrangement uses TRBV6-5 and TRBJ1-4; 8 nucleotides agree with TRBD1. This CDR3 spans 14 amino acids. Losses at the gene ends were 10 bases for V and 2 bases for J; bases not matched to a gene: 6. Germline CDR1 is MNHEY and CDR2 is SVGAGI. CDR3 in DNA: TGTGCCACAAACAGGGGGGGCACTAATGAAAAACTGTTTTTT. Translated: CATNRGGTNEKLFF.

The chain combines TRBV10-3 with TRBJ2-5; a possible D gene is TRBD2 (5 bases). CDR1 is ENHRY, CDR2 SYGVKD, per germline. V shed 4 bases and J shed 4 bases, with 13 bases lying between them. The CDR3 consists of 14 residues. CDR3 bases: TGTGCCATCAGTGGTTCCGTTGAGGGAGAGACCCAGTACTTC. This translates into CAISGSVEGETQYF.

This clone showed up just once. This rearrangement joins TRBV9 to TRBJ2-7; the D is unclear. V lost 0 bases and J lost 6, with 13 bases in between. The CDR3 runs 14 residues. Per germline, CDR1 SGDLS and CDR2 YYNGEE. CDR3: CASSVGGPSGEQYF. DNA for the CDR3: TGTGCCAGCAGCGTAGGAGGCCCCTCGGGCGAGCAGTACTTC.